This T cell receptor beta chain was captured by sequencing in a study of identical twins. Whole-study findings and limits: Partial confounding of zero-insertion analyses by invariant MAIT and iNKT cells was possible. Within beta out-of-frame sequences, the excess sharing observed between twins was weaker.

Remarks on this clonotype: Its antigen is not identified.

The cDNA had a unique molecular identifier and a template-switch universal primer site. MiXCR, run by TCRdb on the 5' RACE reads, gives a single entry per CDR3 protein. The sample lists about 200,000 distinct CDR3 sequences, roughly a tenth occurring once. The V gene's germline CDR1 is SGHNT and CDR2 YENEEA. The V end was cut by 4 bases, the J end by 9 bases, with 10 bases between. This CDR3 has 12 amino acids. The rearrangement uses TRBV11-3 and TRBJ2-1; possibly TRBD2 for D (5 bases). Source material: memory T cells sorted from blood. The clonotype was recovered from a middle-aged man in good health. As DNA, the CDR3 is TGTGCCAGCAGCTCAATAGAGGGTGAGCAGTTCTTC. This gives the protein CASSSIEGEQFF.